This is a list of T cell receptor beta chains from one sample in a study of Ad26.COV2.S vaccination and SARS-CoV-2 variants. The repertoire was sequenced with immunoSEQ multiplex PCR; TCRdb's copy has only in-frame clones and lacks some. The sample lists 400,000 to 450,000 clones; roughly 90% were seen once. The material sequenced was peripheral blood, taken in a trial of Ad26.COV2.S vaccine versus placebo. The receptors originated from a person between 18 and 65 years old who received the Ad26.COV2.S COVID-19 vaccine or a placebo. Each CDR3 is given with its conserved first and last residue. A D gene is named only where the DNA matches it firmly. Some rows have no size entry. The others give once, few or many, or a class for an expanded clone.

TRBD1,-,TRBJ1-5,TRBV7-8,TGTGCCAGCAGCTTCGGACAGGGCCCGAATCAGCCCCAGCATTTT,CASSFGQGPNQPQHF
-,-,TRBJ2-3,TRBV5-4,TGTGCCAGCACCCCGGACAGATTCACAGATACGCAGTATTTT,CASTPDRFTDTQYF
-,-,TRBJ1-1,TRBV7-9,TGTGCCAGCAGGAGACAGGTGAACACTGAAGCTTTCTTT,CASRRQVNTEAFF
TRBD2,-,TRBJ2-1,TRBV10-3,TGTGCCATCAGTGAGTTGGGTGCGGGGGGCCTAAGCTCCTACAATGAGCAGTTCTTC,CAISELGAGGLSSYNEQFF
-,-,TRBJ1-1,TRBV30,TGTGCCTGGAGTGTAATGGTGGATTTGAACACTGAAGCTTTCTTT,CAWSVMVDLNTEAFF
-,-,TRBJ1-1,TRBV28,TGTGCCAGCAGCTTGAACGTATACACTGAAGCTTTCTTT,CASSLNVYTEAFF
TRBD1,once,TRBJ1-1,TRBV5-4,TGTGCCAGCAGCTTTAACTTGGTGACAGGGACTACTGAAGCTTTCTTT,CASSFNLVTGTTEAFF
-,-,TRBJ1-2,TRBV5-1,TGCGCCAGCAGTTTGAGCGAAGGGTGGGCTAACTATGGCTACACCTTC,CASSLSEGWANYGYTF
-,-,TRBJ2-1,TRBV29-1,TGCAGCCTCAGAGACAGGAGCTCCTACAATGAGCAGTTCTTC,CSLRDRSSYNEQFF
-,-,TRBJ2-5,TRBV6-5,TGTGCCAGCAGCCCCGGGGGAACGGAGGGGGCCCAGTACTTC,CASSPGGTEGAQYF
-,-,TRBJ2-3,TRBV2,TGTGCCAGCAGTGGATGGAGTGATACGCAGTATTTT,CASSGWSDTQYF
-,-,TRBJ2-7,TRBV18,TGTGCCAGCTCGCAGACAGGTATGGGGGAGCAGTACTTC,CASSQTGMGEQYF
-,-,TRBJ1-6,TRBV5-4,TGTGCCAGCAGCTTGTTCCAGACGGTCCGGGATAATTCACCCCTCCACTTT,CASSLFQTVRDNSPLHF
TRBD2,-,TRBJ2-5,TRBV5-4,TGTGCCAGCAGCTTGTCACAGGTGTGGGACTACTCCTCTTGGGAGACCCAGTACTTC,CASSLSQVWDYSSWETQYF
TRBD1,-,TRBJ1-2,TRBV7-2,TGTGCCAGCAGCACCGGACAGGCCTCTTTCTATGGCTACACCTTC,CASSTGQASFYGYTF
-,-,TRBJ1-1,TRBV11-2,TGTGCCAGCCAGAAACGGAGTCCTGAAGCTTTCTTT,CASQKRSPEAFF
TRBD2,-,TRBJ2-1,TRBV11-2,TGTGCCCGCCGCCCGCGACTCGGGGGGGGGCCGGGGTGGGATGAGCAGTTCTTC,CARRPRLGGGPGWDEQFF
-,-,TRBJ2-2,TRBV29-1,TGCAGCGTTGGTACACCCATGGGCGGGGAGCTGTTTTTT,CSVGTPMGGELFF
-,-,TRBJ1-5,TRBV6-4,TGTGCCAGCAGTGACTCTCCGGGGGCAAATCAGCCCCAGCATTTT,CASSDSPGANQPQHF
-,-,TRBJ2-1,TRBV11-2,TGTGCCAGCATGGGGGTCGGGGATGAGCAGTTCTTC,CASMGVGDEQFF
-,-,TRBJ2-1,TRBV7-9,TGTGCCAGCAGCTTAGATATAGTATACAATGAGCAGTTCTTC,CASSLDIVYNEQFF
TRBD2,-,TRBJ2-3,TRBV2,TGTGCCAGCGGAACTAGCGGGGGGGACTTAGGTACGCAGTATTTT,CASGTSGGDLGTQYF
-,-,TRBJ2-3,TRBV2,TGTGCCAGCAGTTGGGCGAATCCGCAGTATTTT,CASSWANPQYF
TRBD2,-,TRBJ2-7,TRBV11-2,TGTGCCAGCAGACGGATAGCGGGGCCCTCCTACGAGCAGTACTTC,CASRRIAGPSYEQYF
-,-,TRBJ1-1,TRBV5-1,TGCGCCAGCAGCTTCAAGGGGTGGGGGACTGAAGCTTTCTTT,CASSFKGWGTEAFF
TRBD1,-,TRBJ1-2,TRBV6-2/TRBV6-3,TGTGCCAGCAGTTACTCGTGGACAGGGGGCACACTCGACTATGGCTACACCTTC,CASSYSWTGGTLDYGYTF
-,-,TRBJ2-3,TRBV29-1,TGCAGCGTTGACGGGACGCCTCCAGATACGCAGTATTTT,CSVDGTPPDTQYF
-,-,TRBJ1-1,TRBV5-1,TGCGCCAGCAGGCACGGGGGGCCGAACACTGAAGCTTTCTTT,CASRHGGPNTEAFF
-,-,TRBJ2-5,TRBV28,TGTGCCAGCAGTCTAACAGAGACCCAGTACTTC,CASSLTETQYF
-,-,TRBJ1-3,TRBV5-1,TGCGCCAGCAGCTTGGACGGGGCTGCTGGAAACACCATATATTTT,CASSLDGAAGNTIYF
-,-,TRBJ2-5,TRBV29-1,TGCAGCGTTGATCGGGAGACCCAGTACTTC,CSVDRETQYF
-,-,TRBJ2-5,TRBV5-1,TGCGCCAGCAGCTTGGGGTCTCAAGAGACCCAGTACTTC,CASSLGSQETQYF
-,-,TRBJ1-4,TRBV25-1,TGTGCCAGCGGCTGGAGTGAAAAACTGTTTTTT,CASGWSEKLFF
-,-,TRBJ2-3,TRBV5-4,TGTGCCAGCAGCTTGAGAGAAAAGATTAGCACAGATACGCAGTATTTT,CASSLREKISTDTQYF
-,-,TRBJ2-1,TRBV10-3,TGTGCCATCAGTGGCCCTCGGAGGAACAATGAGCAGTTCTTC,CAISGPRRNNEQFF
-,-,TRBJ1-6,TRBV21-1,TGTGCCAGCAGCAAGAAAGGGCTCCACTTT,CASSKKGLHF
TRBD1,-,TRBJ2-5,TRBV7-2,TGTGCCAGCAGCTTAAGACGGGACAGCCCGGGAACCCAGTACTTC,CASSLRRDSPGTQYF
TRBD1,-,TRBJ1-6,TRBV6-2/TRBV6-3,TGTGCCAGCAGTCGCCAGGACAGGAATAATTCACCCCTCCACTTT,CASSRQDRNNSPLHF
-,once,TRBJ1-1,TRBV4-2,TGTGCCAGCAGCCAAGAGCTTTTAGACACTGAAGCTTTCTTT,CASSQELLDTEAFF
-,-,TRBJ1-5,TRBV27,TGTGCCAGCAGTTATTCCGCAGGGATGCAGCCCCAGCATTTT,CASSYSAGMQPQHF
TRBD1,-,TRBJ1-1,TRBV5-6,TGTGCCAGCAGCACCCACAGGGGTGCCACTGAAGCTTTCTTT,CASSTHRGATEAFF
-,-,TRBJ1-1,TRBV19,TGTGCCAGTAGTAAGCTAGGGATGAACACTGAAGCTTTCTTT,CASSKLGMNTEAFF
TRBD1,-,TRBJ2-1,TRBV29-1,TGCAGCGTTGTGCGGACAGGGGGCTTAGAGCAGTTCTTC,CSVVRTGGLEQFF
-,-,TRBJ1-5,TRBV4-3,TGCGCCAGCAGCCAAGATCCAGGAGATCAGCCCCAGCATTTT,CASSQDPGDQPQHF
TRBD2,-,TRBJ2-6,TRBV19,TGTGCCAGTAGTCGACTAGCGGTACTTAGCTCTGGGGCCAACGTCCTGACTTTC,CASSRLAVLSSGANVLTF
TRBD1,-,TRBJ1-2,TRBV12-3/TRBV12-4,TGTGCCAGCAGTGGGACAGCTGACTATGGCTACACCTTC,CASSGTADYGYTF
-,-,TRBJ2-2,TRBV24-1,TGTGCCACCAGTGAACCGGACTACTCGAACACCGGGGAGCTGTTTTTT,CATSEPDYSNTGELFF
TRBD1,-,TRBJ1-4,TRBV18,TGTGCCAGCTCACCAGACCAGGGGGCTTTAAATGAAAAACTGTTTTTT,CASSPDQGALNEKLFF
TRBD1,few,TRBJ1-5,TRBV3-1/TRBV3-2,TGTGCCAGCAGCCAAGACCCGACAGGGGTAGATCAGCCCCAGCATTTT,CASSQDPTGVDQPQHF
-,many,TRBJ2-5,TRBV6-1,TGTGCCAGCAGTGAAGCTAGTGGGGGACAAGAGACCCAGTACTTC,CASSEASGGQETQYF
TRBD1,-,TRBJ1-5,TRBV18,TGTGCCAGCTCACCGGGACAGGGGAATCAGCCCCAGCATTTT,CASSPGQGNQPQHF
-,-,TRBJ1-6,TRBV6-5,TGTGCCAGCAAAAGGGACATGGGTTCACCCCTCCACTTT,CASKRDMGSPLHF
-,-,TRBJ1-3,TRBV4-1,TGCGCCAGCAGCCAAGACAGCTATCCTGGAAACACCATATATTTT,CASSQDSYPGNTIYF
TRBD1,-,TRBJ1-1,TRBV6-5,TGTGCCAGCAACCACGGGCCAACAGGGGGGGCTTTCTTT,CASNHGPTGGAFF
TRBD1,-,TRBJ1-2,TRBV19,TGTGCCAGTAGTATCACCGGGACAGGATCTTCAGTATTGGGCTACACCTTC,CASSITGTGSSVLGYTF
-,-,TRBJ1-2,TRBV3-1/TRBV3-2,TGTGCCAGCAGCTCCCGGATCAACTATGGCTACACCTTC,CASSSRINYGYTF
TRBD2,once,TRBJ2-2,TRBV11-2,TGTGCCAGCAGCTTACCGGGAGGGGTGAGCGGGGAGCTGTTTTTT,CASSLPGGVSGELFF
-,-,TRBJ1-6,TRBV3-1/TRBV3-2,TGTGCCAGCAGCCAACAGGGTTGGTTTGGTGATTCACCCCTCCACTTT,CASSQQGWFGDSPLHF